This T cell receptor beta chain is from a study of T-cell memory formation after mild COVID-19. Across the study: TCR clusters mostly belonged to single donors.

Regarding this clonotype: Its antigen is unidentified.

Study findings and constraints: Among CD4+ contracting clones, most were CM and EM, and CD8+ ones EMRA. Certain responding clones were present in pre-infection memory, suggesting participation of cross-reactive memory.

5'RACE with constant-segment primers yielded barcoded, UMI-tagged TCR alpha and TCR beta cDNA libraries. TCRdb processed the 5' RACE reads anew with MiXCR; each CDR3 protein has one entry. The sample has approximately 350,000 distinct CDR3 sequences, over 25% seen once; the top ten hold 13%. The receptor was isolated from an adult woman who had mild COVID-19 (a few samples of this study predate the infection). Cell type and time point are not known. Sequenced input: PBMCs or a T cell subset sorted from them (not recorded which).

DNA for the CDR3: TGCGCCAGCAGCTTGTTGGTCGGGGGCGGTGAAGCTTTCTTT. Amino acid sequence: CASSLLVGGGEAFF. The chain is built from TRBV5-1 and TRBJ1-1, with D possibly being TRBD1 (6 bases). CDR3 size: 14 residues. From germline, CDR1 is SGHRS and CDR2 YFSETQ. With 1 base removed from V and 7 bases from J, the gap between germline ends came to 14 bases. Full variable domain (missing parts from reference TRBV5-1 and TRBJ1-1): KAGVTQTPRYLIKTRGQQVTLSCSPISGHRSVSWYQQTPGQGLQFLFEYFSETQRNKGNFPGRFSGRQFSNSRSEMNVSTLELGDSALYLCASSLLVGGGEAFFGQGTRLTVV.